Sequencing of this T cell receptor beta chain was carried out in a study of Tregs in tolerant kidney transplant recipients. The CDR3 contains 14 residues. Looked up from germline, CDR1 is MNHEY and CDR2 is SVGAGI. Trimming took 2 bases from V and 0 from J, leaving 2 bases between them. Measured with immunoSEQ multiplex PCR; TCRdb has only the in-frame clones, and not every one. The repertoire holds fewer than 65,000 clones, with 70% to 90% as singletons. Thawed PBMCs were rested overnight at 37°C with 200 IU/ml IL-2 before regulatory T cell sorting. A note on this clone: Its matching antigen is unknown.

The study's findings and limits: Nucleotide sequences could not be compared across some patients' samples due to primer changes.

This TCR was recovered from a human donor who received a combined kidney and bone marrow transplant. This specimen consisted of Tregs from blood, obtained before the transplant. The chain couples TRBV6-5 to TRBJ2-6; D ambiguous. CDR3 sequence reads: CASSYLSGANVLTF. CDR3 coding DNA: TGTGCCAGCAGTTACCTCTCTGGGGCCAACGTCCTGACTTTC.